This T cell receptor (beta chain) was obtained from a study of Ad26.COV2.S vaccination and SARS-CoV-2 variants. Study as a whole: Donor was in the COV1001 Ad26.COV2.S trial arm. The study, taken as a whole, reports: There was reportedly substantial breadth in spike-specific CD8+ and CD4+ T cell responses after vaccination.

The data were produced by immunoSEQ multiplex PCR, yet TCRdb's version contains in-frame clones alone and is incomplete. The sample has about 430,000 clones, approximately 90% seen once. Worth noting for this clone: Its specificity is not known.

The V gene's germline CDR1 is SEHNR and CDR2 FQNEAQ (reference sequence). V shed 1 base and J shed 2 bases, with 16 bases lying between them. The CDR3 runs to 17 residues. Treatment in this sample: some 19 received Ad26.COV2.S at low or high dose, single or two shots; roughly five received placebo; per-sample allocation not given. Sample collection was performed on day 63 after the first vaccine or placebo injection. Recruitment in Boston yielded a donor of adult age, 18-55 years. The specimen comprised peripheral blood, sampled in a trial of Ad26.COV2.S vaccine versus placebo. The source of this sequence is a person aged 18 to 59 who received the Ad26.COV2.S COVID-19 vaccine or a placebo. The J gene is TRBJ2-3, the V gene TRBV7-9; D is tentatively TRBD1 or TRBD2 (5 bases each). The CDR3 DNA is TGTGCCAGCAGCTTAGACCGGGACGCCGGCTCCACAGATACGCAGTATTTT. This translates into CASSLDRDAGSTDTQYF.